The 3 T cell receptor beta chains presented below share a single source sample, sequenced in a study of CD8 T cells in ankylosing spondylitis (dated by TCRdb to the late 2010s). What the research found in general, with its limitations: Blood from ankylosing spondylitis patients appeared to be characterized by a TCR beta motif made up of under ten highly homologous amino acid variants.

Their specific antigens are unknown. Library prep was done by 5' RACE. Data came from an Illumina HiSeq 2500. In TCRdb, the public reads were trimmed at Q25 with fastp and aligned with MiXCR, with productive beta chains retained. Rows merge per CDR3 protein into single entries with the most common DNA and genes. The sample data list around 770,000 distinct CDR3 sequences, and approximately 12% of these were observed just once. Approximately 0.46% of the sample comes from the top ten. Specimen: blood, either unsorted or a sorted T cell fraction (not recorded which). Receptors were obtained from a male donor with ankylosing spondylitis.

The CDR3 is CASNQGQANTEAFF. The CDR3 DNA reads TGTGCCAGCAACCAGGGACAAGCGAACACTGAAGCTTTCTTT. The V call is TRBV28, the J call TRBJ1-1, with TRBD1 as a possible D gene (6 bases). Germline-derived CDR1 and CDR2 are MDHEN and SYDVKM. The CDR3 is made up of 14 amino acids. V lost 7 bases to trimming and J lost 1 base, with 13 bases between them. Combining the CDR3 with reference TRBV28 and TRBJ1-1 gives the whole variable domain DVKVTQSSRYLVKRTGEKVFLECVQDMDHENMFWYRQDPGLGLRLIYFSYDVKMKEKGDIPEGYSVSREKKERFSLILESASTNQTSMYLCASNQGQANTEAFFGQGTRLTVV.

There are a few counts of this clonotype. The V and J genes are TRBV18 and TRBJ2-1; maybe TRBD1 (5 bases). V lost 3 bases and J 2 bases, leaving 8 bases between the germline ends. CDR3 size: 14 residues. Germline lookup yields CDR1 KGHSH and CDR2 LQKENI. The CDR3 DNA reads as TGTGCCAGCTCACCGCAGGGCCCCTACAATGAGCAGTTCTTC. It codes for CASSPQGPYNEQFF.

There are many counts of this clonotype. The V gene is TRBV7-2, the J gene TRBJ2-1; 7 bases line up with TRBD2. In germline, CDR1 is SGHTA, CDR2 FQGNSA. The CDR3 sequence is 13 residues long. V dropped 6 bases and J dropped 7; count of bases not matched to a gene: 6. CDR3 in amino acids: CASRPGLPNEQFF. Here the CDR3 DNA reads TGTGCCAGCAGACCGGGACTACCGAATGAGCAGTTCTTC.